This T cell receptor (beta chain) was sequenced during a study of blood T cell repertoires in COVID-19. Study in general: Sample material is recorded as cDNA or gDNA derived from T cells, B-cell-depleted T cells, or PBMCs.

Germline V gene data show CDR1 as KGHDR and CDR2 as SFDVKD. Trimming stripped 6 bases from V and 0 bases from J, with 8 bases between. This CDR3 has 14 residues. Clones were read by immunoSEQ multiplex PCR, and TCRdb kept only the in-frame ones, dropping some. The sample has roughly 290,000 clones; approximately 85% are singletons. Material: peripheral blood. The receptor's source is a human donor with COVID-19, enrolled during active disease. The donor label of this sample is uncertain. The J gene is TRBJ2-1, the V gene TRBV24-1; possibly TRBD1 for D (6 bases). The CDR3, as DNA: TGTGCCACCAGTAGCAGGGGCTCCTACAATGAGCAGTTCTTC. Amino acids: CATSSRGSYNEQFF.